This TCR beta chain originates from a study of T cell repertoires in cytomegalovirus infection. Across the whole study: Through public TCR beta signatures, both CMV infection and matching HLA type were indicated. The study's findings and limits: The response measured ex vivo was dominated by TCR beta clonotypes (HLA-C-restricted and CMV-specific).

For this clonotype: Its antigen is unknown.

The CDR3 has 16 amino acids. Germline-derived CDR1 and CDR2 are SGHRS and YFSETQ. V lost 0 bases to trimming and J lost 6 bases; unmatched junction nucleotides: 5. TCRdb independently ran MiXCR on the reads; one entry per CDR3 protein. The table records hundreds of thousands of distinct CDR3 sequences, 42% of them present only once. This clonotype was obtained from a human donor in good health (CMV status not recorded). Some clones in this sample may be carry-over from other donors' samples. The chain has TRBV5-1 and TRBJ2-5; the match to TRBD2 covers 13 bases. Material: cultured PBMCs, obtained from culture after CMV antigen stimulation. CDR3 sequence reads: CASSLETSGGFKTQYF. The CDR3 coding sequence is TGCGCCAGCAGCTTGGAGACTAGCGGGGGGTTTAAGACCCAGTACTTC. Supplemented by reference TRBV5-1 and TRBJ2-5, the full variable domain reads KAGVTQTPRYLIKTRGQQVTLSCSPISGHRSVSWYQQTPGQGLQFLFEYFSETQRNKGNFPGRFSGRQFSNSRSEMNVSTLELGDSALYLCASSLETSGGFKTQYFGPGTRLLVL.